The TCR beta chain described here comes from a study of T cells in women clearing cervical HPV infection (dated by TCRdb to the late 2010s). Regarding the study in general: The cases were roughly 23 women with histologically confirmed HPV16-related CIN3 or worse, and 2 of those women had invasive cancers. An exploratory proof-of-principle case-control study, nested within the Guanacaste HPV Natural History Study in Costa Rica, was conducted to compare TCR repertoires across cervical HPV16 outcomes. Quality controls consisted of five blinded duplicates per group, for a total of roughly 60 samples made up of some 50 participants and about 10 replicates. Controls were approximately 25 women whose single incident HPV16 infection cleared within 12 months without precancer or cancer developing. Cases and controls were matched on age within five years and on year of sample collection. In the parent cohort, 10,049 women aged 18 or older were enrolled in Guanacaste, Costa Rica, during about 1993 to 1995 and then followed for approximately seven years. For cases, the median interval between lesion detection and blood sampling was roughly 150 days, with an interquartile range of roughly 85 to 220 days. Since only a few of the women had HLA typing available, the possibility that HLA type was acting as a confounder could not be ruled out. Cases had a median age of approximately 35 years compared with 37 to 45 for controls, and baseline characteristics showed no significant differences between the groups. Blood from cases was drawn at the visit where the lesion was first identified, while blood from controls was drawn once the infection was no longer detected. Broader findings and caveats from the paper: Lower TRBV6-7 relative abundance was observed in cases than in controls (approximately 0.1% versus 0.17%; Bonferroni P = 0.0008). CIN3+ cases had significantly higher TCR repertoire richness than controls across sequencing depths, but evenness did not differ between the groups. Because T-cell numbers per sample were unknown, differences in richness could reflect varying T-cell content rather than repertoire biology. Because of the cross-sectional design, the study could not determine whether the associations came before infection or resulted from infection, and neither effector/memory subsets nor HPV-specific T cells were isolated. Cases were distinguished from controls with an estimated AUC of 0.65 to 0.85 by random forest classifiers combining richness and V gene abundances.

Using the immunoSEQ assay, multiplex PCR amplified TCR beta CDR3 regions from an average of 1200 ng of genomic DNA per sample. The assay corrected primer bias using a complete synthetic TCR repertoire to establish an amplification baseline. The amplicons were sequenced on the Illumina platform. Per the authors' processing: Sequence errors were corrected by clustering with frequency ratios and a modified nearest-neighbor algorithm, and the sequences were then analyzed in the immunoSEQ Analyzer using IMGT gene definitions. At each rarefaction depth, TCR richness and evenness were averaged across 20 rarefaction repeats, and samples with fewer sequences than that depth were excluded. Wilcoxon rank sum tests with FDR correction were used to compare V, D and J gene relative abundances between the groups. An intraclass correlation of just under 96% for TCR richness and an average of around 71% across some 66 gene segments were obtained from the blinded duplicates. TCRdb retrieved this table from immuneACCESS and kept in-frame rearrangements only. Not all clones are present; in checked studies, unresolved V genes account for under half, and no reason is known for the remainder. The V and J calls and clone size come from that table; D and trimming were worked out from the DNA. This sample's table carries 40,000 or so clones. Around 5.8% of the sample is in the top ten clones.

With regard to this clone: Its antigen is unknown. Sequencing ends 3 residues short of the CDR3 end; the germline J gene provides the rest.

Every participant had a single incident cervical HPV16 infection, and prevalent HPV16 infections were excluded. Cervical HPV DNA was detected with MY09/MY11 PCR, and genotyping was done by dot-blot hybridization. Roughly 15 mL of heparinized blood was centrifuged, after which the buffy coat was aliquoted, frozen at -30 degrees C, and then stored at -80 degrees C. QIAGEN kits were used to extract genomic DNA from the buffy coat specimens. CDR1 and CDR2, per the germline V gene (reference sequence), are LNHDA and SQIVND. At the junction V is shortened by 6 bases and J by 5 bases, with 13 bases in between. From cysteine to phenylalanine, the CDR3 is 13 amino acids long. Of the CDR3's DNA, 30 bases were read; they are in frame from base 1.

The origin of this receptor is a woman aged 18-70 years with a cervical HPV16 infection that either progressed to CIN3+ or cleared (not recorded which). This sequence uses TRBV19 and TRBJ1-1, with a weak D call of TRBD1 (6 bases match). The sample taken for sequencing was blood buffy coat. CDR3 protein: CASSEGRGTEAFF. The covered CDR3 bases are TGTGCCAGTAGCGAGGGGAGGGGGACTGAA.